The next 24 T cell receptor beta chains were all read from a single sample in a study of T cell responses to AZD1222 COVID-19 vaccine (dated by TCRdb to the early 2020s). The meaning of the sample's time point label: about 28 days (+/-7) after the second vaccine dose. The library was obtained by the immunoSEQ multiplex PCR assay. In its TCRdb copy, this immuneACCESS table keeps in-frame sequences only and misses some clones. Where compared with another copy, unresolved V genes explain less than half of these, and the others have no known cause. The sample yields about 150,000 clones; roughly 86% were counted once. Approximately 4.7% of the sample is held by the ten biggest clonotypes. The input for sequencing was peripheral blood, taken 28 days after the second AZD1222 dose. Receptor source: an adult who received the AZD1222 COVID-19 vaccine.

The chain carries TRBV12-5 and TRBJ2-1, with D perhaps matching TRBD2 (5 bases). Trimming pared 1 base from V and 10 bases from J, leaving 11 bases between. The germline V gene encodes CDR1 LGHNT and CDR2 FRNRAP. This CDR3 has 13 amino acids. CDR3 loop: CASGLAPTGEQFF. The CDR3 region has the DNA TGTGCTAGTGGTTTGGCACCGACGGGGGAGCAGTTCTTC.

The V and J genes are TRBV6-1 and TRBJ2-7; 7 nucleotides line up with TRBD2. Germline CDR1 is MNHNS and CDR2 is SASEGT. Unmatched junction bases numbered 8, after V lost 2 bases and J lost 4 bases. The CDR3 is made up of 15 amino acids. The CDR3 DNA follows: TGTGCCAGCAGTGAATGGGGACTACGTTCTTACGAGCAGTACTTC. Protein product: CASSEWGLRSYEQYF.

The chain uses TRBV2 and TRBJ2-7; 7 nucleotides agree with TRBD2. CDR3 length: 16 amino acids. Germline-derived CDR1 and CDR2 are SNHLY and FYNNEI. V lost 1 base to trimming and J lost 3 bases; unmatched junction nucleotides: 9. The CDR3, as DNA: TGTGCCAGCAGTGAAGGGGATCTAGCGGCTCTCTACGAGCAGTACTTC. Protein sequence: CASSEGDLAALYEQYF.

The genes are TRBV27 and TRBJ1-4; D perhaps matches TRBD1 (6 bases). The germline CDR1 and CDR2 sequences are MNHEY and SMNVEV (reference sequence). Trimming stripped 8 bases from V and 6 bases from J, with 10 bases between. The CDR3 loop spans 12 amino acids. CDR3 amino acids: CASGQLYEKLFF. In DNA, the CDR3 is TGTGCCAGCGGACAGTTATATGAAAAACTGTTTTTT. Based on the CDR3 plus reference TRBV27 and TRBJ1-4, the full variable domain is EAQVTQNPRYLITVTGKKLTVTCSQNMNHEYMSWYRQDPGLGLRQIYYSMNVEVTDKGDVPEGYKVSRKEKRNFPLILESPSPNQTSLYFCASGQLYEKLFFGSGTQLSVL.

This clone occurred once. This sequence joins TRBV24-1 and TRBJ2-1; a possible D gene is TRBD2 (6 bases). V lost 9 bases and J 7 bases, leaving 9 bases between the germline ends. CDR3 length: 11 residues. Germline V CDR1 and CDR2: KGHDR, SFDVKD. The DNA for the CDR3 is TGTGCCACCGGGGGGATGAATGAGCAGTTCTTC. Protein product: CATGGMNEQFF.

The chain uses TRBV5-1 and TRBJ1-2; no reliable D call. Germline CDR1 is SGHRS and CDR2 is YFSETQ. With 0 bases removed from V and 0 bases from J, the gap between germline ends came to 12 bases. The CDR3 has 16 residues. The CDR3 nucleotides are TGCGCCAGCAGCTTGGCCCTGGCGGTAGCTAACTATGGCTACACCTTC. Translated: CASSLALAVANYGYTF.

About this clone: A far larger clone lies a single base away; this is likely a read error. The rearrangement joins TRBV2 to TRBJ2-2; tentative D call: TRBD2 (5 bases). The CDR3 spans 15 residues. In germline, CDR1 is SNHLY, CDR2 FYNNEI. CDR3 sequence: CACSLTEVLPGELFF. Here the CDR3 DNA reads TGTGCCTGCAGTCTGACGGAGGTGCTCCCCGGGGAGCTGTTTTTT.

The gene calls are TRBV28 and TRBJ1-2; D ambiguous. The germline V gene encodes CDR1 MDHEN and CDR2 SYDVKM. The CDR3 has 13 amino acids. Trimming took 6 bases from V and 2 from J, leaving 10 bases between them. The CDR3 reads CASSAQTNYGYTF. The CDR3 DNA reads TGTGCCAGCAGCGCCCAGACGAACTATGGCTACACCTTC.

The count of this clone is one. The rearrangement links TRBV6-6 to TRBJ1-3, with D unclear. Trimming took 2 bases from V and 3 from J, leaving 5 bases between them. Germline assignment: CDR1 MNHNY and CDR2 SVGAGI (reference sequence). The CDR3 runs 13 residues. The CDR3 DNA sequence: TGTGCCAGCAGTTACATGGGTGGAAACACCATATATTTT. This translates into CASSYMGGNTIYF.

J is TRBJ1-2 and V is TRBV2; tentative D call: TRBD1 (6 bases). Germline lookup yields CDR1 SNHLY and CDR2 FYNNEI. The CDR3 has 18 amino acids. The ends were cut back, 0 bases at V and 0 bases at J, with 17 bases in the middle. In DNA, the CDR3 is TGTGCCAGCAGTGAAGCACCGGGGACACCTAAATCTAACTATGGCTACACCTTC. This sequence encodes CASSEAPGTPKSNYGYTF. Drawing the rest from reference TRBV2 and TRBJ1-2, the complete variable domain is EPEVTQTPSHQVTQMGQEVILRCVPISNHLYFYWYRQILGQKVEFLVSFYNNEISEKSEIFDDQFSVERPDGSNFTLKIRSTKLEDSAMYFCASSEAPGTPKSNYGYTFGSGTRLTVV.

The chain carries TRBV19 and TRBJ2-1; 10 bases fit TRBD2. The V segment lost 4 bases and the J segment 2 bases; nucleotides outside the gene matches: 5. Germline V gene lookup returns CDR1 LNHDA and CDR2 SQIVND (reference sequence). This CDR3 comprises 16 residues. The DNA for the CDR3 is TGTGCCAGTAGTAGGTCTAGCGGGGGCACCTACAATGAGCAGTTCTTC. Encoded protein: CASSRSSGGTYNEQFF. Combining the CDR3 with reference TRBV19 and TRBJ2-1 gives the whole variable domain DGGITQSPKYLFRKEGQNVTLSCEQNLNHDAMYWYRQDPGQGLRLIYYSQIVNDFQKGDIAEGYSVSREKKESFPLTVTSAQKNPTAFYLCASSRSSGGTYNEQFFGPGTRLTVL.

V and J are TRBV11-2 and TRBJ2-1; 12 bases match TRBD2. The germline CDR1 and CDR2 sequences are SGHAT and FQNNGV. The CDR3 consists of 16 residues. Trimming cost V 5 bases and J 7 bases; bases outside gene matches: 9. The CDR3 protein is CASSASTSGRINEQFF. The CDR3 nucleotides read TGTGCCAGCAGCGCCAGTACTAGCGGGAGGATAAATGAGCAGTTCTTC.

V gene TRBV18 combines with J gene TRBJ2-7; 12 bases map to TRBD1. V shed 0 bases, J shed 3 bases, and the junction held 3 bases outside the gene matches. CDR3 length equals 16 residues. Germline loops: CDR1 KGHSH, CDR2 LQKENI. The CDR3 protein is CASSPPGTGGIYEQYF. The CDR3 DNA is TGTGCCAGCTCACCACCTGGGACAGGGGGCATCTACGAGCAGTACTTC.

This clone has just one count. The chain carries TRBV10-3 and TRBJ1-4; D unclear. The germline CDR1 and CDR2 sequences are ENHRY and SYGVKD. Between the trimmed V and J ends, which lost 10 bases and 4 bases, there was a span of 13 bases. CDR3 length equals 13 residues. The CDR3 nucleotides are TGTGCCACCCTCCGGGATCTTAATGAAAAACTGTTTTTT. Its translation: CATLRDLNEKLFF.

The CDR3 is CASSERLLNIQYF. Written as DNA, the CDR3 is TGTGCCAGCAGTGAACGCCTTTTAAACATTCAGTACTTC. The V gene is TRBV2, the J gene TRBJ2-4; D is uncertain. The germline V gene has CDR1 SNHLY and CDR2 FYNNEI. The CDR3 sequence is 13 residues long. V lost 2 bases, J lost 6 bases, and 8 bases lay in between.

This clone was detected only once. The V gene is TRBV10-3, the J gene TRBJ2-1; D not resolved. CDR3 size: 13 residues. Looked up from germline, CDR1 is ENHRY and CDR2 is SYGVKD. Trimming shortened V by 3 bases and J by 6 bases, and 9 bases separated the two germline ends. CDR3 sequence: CAISEGTSNEQFF. CDR3 nucleotides: TGTGCCATCAGTGAAGGAACTTCCAATGAGCAGTTCTTC.

The chain combines TRBV20-1 with TRBJ1-3; no reliable D call. Looked up from germline, CDR1 is DFQATT and CDR2 is SNEGSKA (reference sequence). CDR3 length: 13 amino acids. V was cut by 3 bases and J by 4 bases, with 10 bases left in between. DNA for the CDR3: TGCAGTGCTAGTGCCACAGCAGGAAACACCATATATTTT. This sequence encodes CSASATAGNTIYF.

J is TRBJ2-2 and V is TRBV27, with D possibly being TRBD2 (6 bases). The germline V gene has CDR1 MNHEY and CDR2 SMNVEV (reference sequence). The CDR3 has 14 residues. Trimming cost V 7 bases and J 7 bases, with 16 bases left between them. The CDR3 loop reads CASNLGGTDGELFF. In DNA, the CDR3 is TGTGCCAGCAACCTGGGGGGTACGGACGGGGAGCTGTTTTTT.

The genes are TRBV4-2 and TRBJ2-2, with D unclear. The CDR3 length is 16 residues. Germline lookup yields CDR1 LGHNA and CDR2 YNFKEQ. V lost 1 base to trimming and J lost 7 bases, with 16 bases between them. CDR3: CASSQALSVFGGELFF. CDR3 DNA: TGTGCCAGCAGCCAAGCGCTTAGTGTGTTCGGCGGGGAGCTGTTTTTT.

The gene calls are TRBV30 and TRBJ1-6; a possible D gene is TRBD1 (5 bases). CDR1 is GTSNPN, CDR2 SVGIG, per germline (reference sequence). Trimming shortened V by 8 bases and J by 0 bases, and 14 bases separated the two germline ends. The CDR3 spans 15 residues. The CDR3 spells CAQGAGSSYNSPLHF. CDR3 DNA sequence: TGTGCCCAAGGGGCAGGGAGCTCCTATAATTCACCCCTCCACTTT.

The chain combines TRBV18 with TRBJ1-1; perhaps TRBD1 as D (6 bases). Germline lookup yields CDR1 KGHSH and CDR2 LQKENI. The CDR3 extends over 15 amino acids. The V gene lost 0 bases and the J gene lost 0 bases, with 8 bases spanning the gap. The CDR3 spells CASSPPNRVNTEAFF. The CDR3 bases are TGTGCCAGCTCACCACCGAACAGGGTGAACACTGAAGCTTTCTTT.

The rearrangement uses TRBV6-1 and TRBJ1-1, with D uncertain. There are 13 residues in the CDR3. Trimming pared 3 bases from V and 2 bases from J, leaving 7 bases between. Germline V gene data show CDR1 as MNHNS and CDR2 as SASEGT. DNA of the CDR3: TGTGCCAGCAGTGAGGAAAGTAACACTGAAGCTTTCTTT. It translates to CASSEESNTEAFF.

This chain connects TRBV5-1 to TRBJ2-7; the match to TRBD1 covers 8 bases. This CDR3 is built from 14 residues. Germline V gene lookup returns CDR1 SGHRS and CDR2 YFSETQ. The trim removed 5 bases at V and 7 bases at J, leaving 11 bases unmatched. The CDR3 DNA follows: TGCGCCAGCAGTGACCCCCAGGGGGCAGGAGAGCAGTACTTC. Its protein is CASSDPQGAGEQYF.

This clone is medium-sized within its sample. In DNA, the CDR3 is TGTGCCAGTACCCCCCCCTGGGACAGAAAAAGACCCGGGGGGCCGAACACTGAAGCTTTCTTT. It is translated as CASTPPWDRKRPGGPNTEAFF. This chain uses TRBV19 with TRBJ1-1, with 7 nucleotides matching TRBD1. V lost 7 bases, J lost 1 base, and 27 bases stayed unmatched. Germline CDR1 reads LNHDA; CDR2 reads SQIVND (reference sequence). This CDR3 has 21 amino acids. Looking up the rest from reference TRBV19 and TRBJ1-1 gives the full variable domain: DGGITQSPKYLFRKEGQNVTLSCEQNLNHDAMYWYRQDPGQGLRLIYYSQIVNDFQKGDIAEGYSVSREKKESFPLTVTSAQKNPTAFYLCASTPPWDRKRPGGPNTEAFFGQGTRLTVV.